The 2 T cell receptor beta chains presented below share a single source sample, sequenced in a study of cytomegalovirus exposure and HLA in healthy donors. With 60 Vbeta and 13 Jbeta primers, the PCR was carried out. Produced via immunoSEQ multiplex PCR; TCRdb's table is partial and in-frame only. The table includes approximately 170,000 clones, about 80% detected once. The material sequenced was PBMCs. These receptors all stem from a man younger than 30 in good health and CMV-seropositive.

This clone was found a few times. The genes are TRBV2 and TRBJ2-2; D ambiguous. CDR3 length: 13 amino acids. The V end was cut by 3 bases, the J end by 4 bases, with 6 bases between. The V gene's germline CDR1 is SNHLY and CDR2 FYNNEI. In DNA form, the CDR3 reads TGTGCCAGCAGTGAGTTCTTCACCGGGGAGCTGTTTTTT. This codes for CASSEFFTGELFF.

This chain uses TRBV13 with TRBJ2-7; D is unclear. Germline assignment: CDR1 PRHDT and CDR2 FYEKMQ (reference sequence). The CDR3 extends over 16 amino acids. Trimming left V 0 bases short and J 1 base short, with 13 bases between. CDR3 sequence: CASSLGRGRSSYEQYF. The CDR3 DNA reads TGTGCCAGCAGCTTAGGGAGAGGAAGGTCTTCCTACGAGCAGTACTTC.